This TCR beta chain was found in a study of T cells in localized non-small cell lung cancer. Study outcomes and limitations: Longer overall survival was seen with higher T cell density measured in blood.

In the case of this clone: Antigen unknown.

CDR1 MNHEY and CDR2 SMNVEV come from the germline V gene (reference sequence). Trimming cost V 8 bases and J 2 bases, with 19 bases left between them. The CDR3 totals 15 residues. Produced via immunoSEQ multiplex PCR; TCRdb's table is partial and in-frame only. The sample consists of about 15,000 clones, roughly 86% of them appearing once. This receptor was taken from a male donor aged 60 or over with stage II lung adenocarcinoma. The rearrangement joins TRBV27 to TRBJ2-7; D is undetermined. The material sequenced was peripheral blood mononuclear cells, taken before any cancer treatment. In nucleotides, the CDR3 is TGTGCCAGCTCTATGGCGGCTTTTCAACCCTACGAGCAGTACTTC. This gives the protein CASSMAAFQPYEQYF.